The subject of this entry is one T cell receptor (beta chain). Its matching antigen is unknown. A single base separates this from a much larger clone, so it may be a read error. In this CDR3 the conserved last residue, phenylalanine or tryptophan, is missing, so a read error is likely. Germline V CDR1 and CDR2: KGHDR, SFDVKD. The CDR3 has 15 amino acids. V shed 2 bases and J shed 3 bases, with 13 bases lying between them. Isolated per sample were at least 7 million PBMCs. This sample was taken from a study of blood T cells in healthy people across ages. Notes on the study in general: Whereas aged donors had fewer naive CD4+ cells, long-lived donors had more of them and higher diversity. Older age went with lower TCR beta diversity per million T cells, in a roughly linear way.

With a J-beta primer mix and a sample-barcoded 5' primer, a second PCR ran 7 to 11 cycles. Every cDNA molecule carried a tag from a template-switch adaptor bearing 12 random nucleotides. TCRdb passed the 5' RACE reads through MiXCR, listing each CDR3 protein once. The sample holds about 670,000 distinct CDR3 sequences, around 52% seen once. The sequence came from a woman at least 80 years old in good health. This chain connects TRBV24-1 to TRBJ2-7; weak D call: TRBD1 (5 bases). Sequenced: blood. The CDR3 DNA sequence: TGTGCCACCAGTGATTCAGGGAAGTTTAACTACGAGCAGTACCTC. As protein: CATSDSGKFNYEQYL.